Below are 30 T cell receptor beta chains sequenced from a single sample in a study of regulatory T cells in long-lasting Graves disease. Regarding time point: newly diagnosed GD, antithyroid drugs for less than 3 months. The TCR library used RNA extracted from PBMCs. Both iRepertoire HTBI primers and Arm-PCR of CDR3 regions were used to build the TCR beta libraries. TCRdb re-derived calls from the multiplex PCR reads in MiXCR, one entry per CDR3 protein. The table shows about 350,000 distinct CDR3 sequences, with 16% occurring only once. This same sample was also taken into another study, of T cells in Graves' hyperthyroidism and ophthalmopathy.

The sample in question was peripheral blood mononuclear cells (PBMCs), obtained at new diagnosis, from a patient treated with antithyroid drugs. The receptors shown here come from a man aged 40-49 years with Graves disease.

The chain links TRBV5-1 to TRBJ1-2; no clear D gene. CDR1 and CDR2 (germline): SGHRS, YFSETQ. V lost 3 bases to trimming and J lost 4 bases, with 7 bases between them. The CDR3 runs to 12 residues. The CDR3 sequence: CASSSDGYGYTF. The DNA for the CDR3 is TGCGCCAGCAGCTCGGACGGCTATGGCTACACCTTC.

V gene TRBV7-8 combines with J gene TRBJ2-2, with 9 bases aligning to TRBD1. The CDR3 contains 16 residues. The germline V gene has CDR1 SGHVS and CDR2 FQNEAQ. V lost 0 bases and J lost 5; bases outside the gene matches: 4. CDR3: CASSLAGTGQTGELFF. The CDR3 bases are TGTGCCAGCAGCTTAGCCGGGACAGGGCAAACCGGGGAGCTGTTTTTT.

In this sample, this clonotype turned up a few times. This chain joins TRBV29-1 and TRBJ1-3; the D gene is possibly TRBD1 (6 bases). The CDR3 extends over 13 amino acids. Trimming pared 6 bases from V and 3 bases from J, leaving 12 bases between. CDR1 and CDR2 from the germline V gene are SQVTM and ANQGSEA. The chain's CDR3 is CSVTTGFGNTIYF. CDR3 DNA sequence: TGCAGCGTAACAACAGGGTTTGGAAACACCATATATTTT.

In this sample, this clonotype turned up many times. The V and J genes are TRBV12-3 or TRBV12-4 and TRBJ1-5; 9 nucleotides line up with TRBD1. V gave up 1 base and J gave up 2 bases; unmatched junction bases: 9. CDR3 length equals 18 residues. CDR3 sequence (DNA): TGTGCCAGCAGTTTAGTGAACAGGGGGCTATTTGGCAATCAGCCCCAGCATTTT. Translation: CASSLVNRGLFGNQPQHF.

This clonotype was recorded at least ten times. The chain combines TRBV18 with TRBJ1-6; TRBD1 aligns across 9 bases. V dropped 3 bases and J dropped 8; count of bases not matched to a gene: 2. The CDR3 is made up of 14 amino acids. Germline CDR1 KGHSH, CDR2 LQKENI. The CDR3 protein is CASSPTGGDSPLHF. CDR3 coding DNA: TGTGCCAGCTCACCGACAGGGGGTGATTCACCCCTCCACTTT. The full variable domain, in which reference TRBV18 and TRBJ1-6 provide the parts outside the CDR3, is NAGVMQNPRHLVRRRGQEARLRCSPMKGHSHVYWYRQLPEEGLKFMVYLQKENIIDESGMPKERFSAEFPKEGPSILRIQQVVRGDSAAYFCASSPTGGDSPLHFGNGTRLTVT.

Only a few counts were recorded for this clonotype. The rearrangement joins TRBV19 to TRBJ1-5; D remains ambiguous. The length of the CDR3 is 15 residues. Germline CDR1 LNHDA, CDR2 SQIVND (reference sequence). V was clipped by 4 bases and J by 6 bases, with 16 bases between them. The chain's CDR3 is CASSTQMVMGQPQHF. CDR3 in DNA: TGTGCCAGTAGTACTCAAATGGTCATGGGTCAGCCCCAGCATTTT.

This clonotype was observed at least ten times. This chain links TRBV27 with TRBJ2-2, with D hard to call. CDR1 is MNHEY, CDR2 SMNVEV, per germline (reference sequence). V dropped 0 bases and J dropped 3 bases, with 5 bases sitting between them. CDR3 length: 14 residues. CDR3 sequence: CASSLSADTGELFF. The CDR3, as DNA: TGTGCCAGCAGTTTATCGGCGGACACCGGGGAGCTGTTTTTT.

This chain links TRBV29-1 with TRBJ1-1; D remains ambiguous. Germline CDR1 SQVTM, CDR2 ANQGSEA. This CDR3 spans 12 amino acids. The V and J ends lost 6 bases and 4 bases respectively, with 12 bases between them. The CDR3 loop is CSVRVRGTEAFF. The DNA of the CDR3 is TGCAGCGTCCGCGTCCGGGGCACTGAAGCTTTCTTT.

This clonotype was recorded at least ten times. CDR3 DNA sequence: TGTGCCAGCAGCTTAGGAGCGGGGGGGCCCTACAATGAGCAGTTCTTC. This translates into CASSLGAGGPYNEQFF. The rearrangement links TRBV11-3 to TRBJ2-1; 10 bases are a match to TRBD2. The germline gives CDR1 SGHNT, CDR2 YENEEA. Trimming removed 1 base from V and 2 bases from J; junction bases left unmatched: 2. The CDR3 runs to 16 residues.

This clonotype came up many times. The chain carries TRBV28 and TRBJ2-7, with 7 bases identical to TRBD2. From germline, CDR1 is MDHEN and CDR2 SYDVKM. The trim removed 8 bases at V and 1 base at J, leaving 2 bases unmatched. This CDR3 has 12 residues. The CDR3 region has the DNA TGTGCCAGCTTAGCGGGTTCCTACGAGCAGTACTTC. This translates into CASLAGSYEQYF.

This clonotype turned up a few times. This sequence joins TRBV5-1 and TRBJ1-4, with TRBD1 identical over 7 bases. Germline loops: CDR1 SGHRS, CDR2 YFSETQ. The V gene end was trimmed by 4 bases and the J gene end by 4 bases; junction bases not matched to a gene: 4. CDR3 size: 14 residues. CDR3 sequence: CASSTGQINEKLFF. The CDR3 DNA is TGCGCCAGCAGCACGGGACAGATTAATGAAAAACTGTTTTTT.

This clonotype was detected ten times or more. The rearrangement links TRBV20-1 to TRBJ2-7; TRBD2 aligns across 7 bases. The germline V gene has CDR1 DFQATT and CDR2 SNEGSKA (reference sequence). V lost 1 base, J lost 5 bases, and 14 bases stayed unmatched. There are 16 residues in the CDR3. CDR3 sequence (DNA): TGCAGTGCTAGAGTAAAGGGACGGGCGGGGGTCAACGAGCAGTACTTC. Its translation: CSARVKGRAGVNEQYF.

This clonotype was seen many times. The rearrangement uses TRBV24-1 and TRBJ1-5; D gene unclear. The V and J ends lost 2 bases and 3 bases respectively, with 7 bases between them. The germline V gene encodes CDR1 KGHDR and CDR2 SFDVKD. CDR3 size: 14 residues. As DNA, the CDR3 is TGTGCCACCAGTGATTCCAGGCACAATCAGCCCCAGCATTTT. Protein: CATSDSRHNQPQHF.

V usage is TRBV15 and J usage is TRBJ2-2; TRBD2 matches at 9 bases. J lost 4 bases, V lost 0 bases, and 3 bases had no gene match. Germline CDR1 reads LNHNV; CDR2 reads YYDKDF (reference sequence). This CDR3 has 16 residues. CDR3 DNA sequence: TGTGCCACCAGCAGAGAGCGGGGGGGCGTCACCGGGGAGCTGTTTTTT. Translated: CATSRERGGVTGELFF.

At least ten counts were recorded for this clonotype. The chain has TRBV24-1 and TRBJ2-3; 8 bases match TRBD1. The CDR3 loop spans 17 amino acids. Trimming removed 5 bases from V and 0 bases from J; junction bases left unmatched: 9. The V gene's germline CDR1 is KGHDR and CDR2 SFDVKD. The CDR3 is CATSAVTGTGSTDTQYF. The CDR3 region has the DNA TGTGCCACCAGTGCCGTCACCGGGACAGGTAGCACAGATACGCAGTATTTT.

The chain couples TRBV12-3 or TRBV12-4 to TRBJ1-1; TRBD1 aligns across 8 bases. V gave up 6 bases and J gave up 11 bases; unmatched junction bases: 5. This CDR3 region has 11 residues. CDR3 DNA sequence: TGTGCCAGCAGCAGGACAGGGCCGGCTTTCTTT. This gives the protein CASSRTGPAFF.

Points on this clonotype: One end of the junction does not line up with germline, which may come from a read error. The V call is TRBV4-1, the J call TRBJ2-5, with 7 bases fitting TRBD2. Germline V gives CDR1 MGHRA, CDR2 YSYEKL. CDR3 length: 16 amino acids. Here the CDR3 reads CASSQDPTSAQESQYF. CDR3 sequence (DNA): TGCGCCAGCAGCCAAGACCCAACTAGCGCCCAAGAGAGCCAGTACTTC.

The sample holds a few counts of this clonotype. J is TRBJ2-7 and V is TRBV11-2; D ambiguous. V was clipped by 5 bases and J by 0 bases, with 8 bases between them. Germline loops: CDR1 SGHAT, CDR2 FQNNGV. CDR3 size: 13 residues. The chain's CDR3 is CASSRGRSYEQYF. The CDR3 DNA reads as TGTGCCAGCAGCCGAGGACGCTCCTACGAGCAGTACTTC.

The chain joins TRBV9 to TRBJ2-6; no firm D call. Germline CDR1 reads SGDLS; CDR2 reads YYNGEE. Deletions cut 3 bases from V and 4 bases from J, with 11 bases between. The CDR3 extends over 15 amino acids. For the CDR3, the DNA is TGTGCCAGCAGCGCTGCAGTCGGGGGGGCCAACGTCCTGACTTTC. Protein product: CASSAAVGGANVLTF.

The rearrangement joins TRBV6-1 to TRBJ1-5; D is ambiguous. Trimming removed 8 bases from V and 1 base from J, with 12 bases in between. Germline assignment: CDR1 MNHNS and CDR2 SASEGT. The CDR3 is 14 residues long. The CDR3 DNA follows: TGTGCCAGCGCCCGTGGGGTAAGCAATCAGCCCCAGCATTTT. It encodes CASARGVSNQPQHF.

In this sample, this clonotype turned up many times. The chain links TRBV7-2 to TRBJ2-1; D is unresolved. CDR3 size: 13 residues. Trimming removed 1 base at V and 9 bases at J, with 10 bases between. The germline gives CDR1 SGHTA, CDR2 FQGNSA. The CDR3 reads CASSLVVWGEQFF. In DNA form, the CDR3 reads TGTGCCAGCAGCTTAGTAGTCTGGGGTGAGCAGTTCTTC.

This clonotype was detected a few times. It may be a read error: a sequence one base away is much more abundant. The V call is TRBV20-1, the J call TRBJ1-6; TRBD1 might be the D (5 bases). CDR1 DFQATT and CDR2 SNEGSKA come from the germline V gene (reference sequence). This CDR3 is built from 16 residues. CDR3 nucleotides: TGCAGTGCTGGAGATAAGGAGGGGAGGCATAATTCACCCCTCCACTTT. This encodes CSAGDKEGRHNSPLHF.

The chain links TRBV5-5 to TRBJ2-3; a weak D match, TRBD1 (6 bases). CDR1 and CDR2 (germline): SGHKS, YYEKEE (reference sequence). This CDR3 has 15 residues. The V end was cut by 3 bases, the J end by 4 bases, with 15 bases between. CDR3 sequence: CASSWGQFRADTQYF. The DNA for the CDR3 is TGTGCCAGCAGCTGGGGACAATTCCGAGCAGATACGCAGTATTTT.

The genes are TRBV6-5 and TRBJ2-3, with a possible D match to TRBD2 (6 bases). The V end lost 0 bases, the J end lost 4 bases, and 17 bases lay between the germline ends. Germline V gene data show CDR1 as MNHEY and CDR2 as SVGAGI. The CDR3 has 17 residues. The CDR3 spells CASSYSLRRGRADTQYF. CDR3 coding DNA: TGTGCCAGCAGTTACTCCTTACGGAGGGGCCGGGCAGATACGCAGTATTTT.

This clonotype was detected a few times. The junction and the germline gene differ at one end; a read error may be behind it. The rearrangement joins TRBV30 to TRBJ1-6; D uncertain. The CDR3 is 18 amino acids. Germline CDR1 reads GTSNPN; CDR2 reads SVGIG (reference sequence). CDR3 amino acids: CARSVGSGQRRHNSPLHF. Written as DNA, the CDR3 is TGTGCCCGGAGTGTAGGTTCGGGCCAACGGCGCCATAATTCACCCCTCCACTTT.

This clonotype was found a few times. The rearrangement uses TRBV7-9 and TRBJ1-4, with TRBD1 as a possible D gene (5 bases). V lost 4 bases and J 3 bases, leaving 15 bases between the germline ends. This CDR3 spans 16 amino acids. Germline values: CDR1 SEHNR, CDR2 FQNEAQ (reference sequence). CDR3 loop: CASSSTGGGSNEKLFF. The CDR3 region has the DNA TGTGCCAGCAGCTCCACGGGTGGGGGTTCTAATGAAAAACTGTTTTTT.

This rearrangement joins TRBV30 to TRBJ2-6; D call uncertain. From germline, CDR1 is GTSNPN and CDR2 SVGIG (reference sequence). V lost 0 bases, J lost 1 base, and 1 base lay in between. This CDR3 has 13 amino acids. The DNA of the CDR3 is TGTGCCTGGAGTGTGTCTGGGGCCAACGTCCTGACTTTC. It specifies CAWSVSGANVLTF.

The V call is TRBV5-6, the J call TRBJ2-1; D might be TRBD1 or TRBD2, each matching 6 bases. V shed 4 bases and J shed 6 bases, with 23 bases lying between them. CDR1 and CDR2 (germline): SGHDT, YYEEEE. The CDR3 consists of 17 residues. CDR3 protein: CASSPTRTGSGFNEQFF. CDR3 nucleotide sequence: TGTGCCAGCAGCCCTACTAGAACAGGGAGCGGGTTCAATGAGCAGTTCTTC.

This clonotype was counted ten times or more. The chain links TRBV20-1 to TRBJ1-4, with TRBD1 matching 7 bases. J gave up 5 bases and V 4 bases, and 13 bases lay outside the gene matches. The CDR3 has 16 amino acids. Germline CDR1 and CDR2: DFQATT and SNEGSKA (reference sequence). CDR3 sequence reads: CSAIAGGGFRNEKLFF. CDR3 nucleotides: TGCAGTGCTATTGCAGGGGGGGGGTTTAGGAATGAAAAACTGTTTTTT.

Comments on this clonotype: This may be a read error: a much more frequent sequence differs by one nucleotide. V and J are TRBV6-2 or TRBV6-3 and TRBJ2-3; the match to TRBD2 covers 11 bases. Germline loops: CDR1 MNHEY, CDR2 SVGEGT. The V segment lost 6 bases and the J segment 0 bases; nucleotides outside the gene matches: 2. CDR3 length equals 15 residues. CDR3 sequence reads: CASSASGGSTDTQYF. The CDR3 region has the DNA TGTGCCAGCAGCGCTAGCGGGGGGAGCACAGATACGCAGTATTTT.